This entry lists 13 T cell receptor beta chains sequenced from one sample in a study of OX40 agonist ivuxolimab in advanced cancers. Data came from immunoSEQ multiplex PCR; TCRdb stores just in-frame clones and leaves some out. In the table there are fewer than 50,000 clones, about 90% of which are singletons. This specimen was CD4+ or CD8+ T cells sorted from blood, taken in a trial of the OX40 agonist ivuxolimab. All receptors come from an adult with an advanced solid tumor such as melanoma, head and neck, liver or kidney cancer.

V is TRBV5-6 and J is TRBJ2-3; 12 nucleotides agree with TRBD2. Germline CDR1 and CDR2: SGHDT and YYEEEE. Trimming removed 5 bases from V and 3 bases from J; junction bases left unmatched: 10. There are 17 residues in the CDR3. CDR3 amino acids: CASRLAGGPLGTDTQYF. The CDR3 bases are TGTGCCAGCAGGCTAGCGGGAGGGCCCCTAGGGACAGATACGCAGTATTTT.

The chain employs TRBV30 and TRBJ2-7; D gene uncertain. This CDR3 is built from 13 residues. The ends were cut back, 0 bases at V and 3 bases at J, with 9 bases in the middle. The germline CDR1 and CDR2 sequences are GTSNPN and SVGIG (reference sequence). The CDR3: CAWSVGIHYEQYF. CDR3 nucleotides: TGTGCCTGGAGTGTGGGCATTCACTACGAGCAGTACTTC. Full variable domain (outside the CDR3, taken from reference TRBV30 and TRBJ2-7): SQTIHQWPATLVQPVGSPLSLECTVEGTSNPNLYWYRQAAGRGLQLLFYSVGIGQISSEVPQNLSASRPQDRQFILSSKKLLLSDSGFYLCAWSVGIHYEQYFGPGTRLTVT.

This clone was recorded once. The rearrangement joins TRBV27 to TRBJ1-4; D is undetermined. This CDR3 is 14 amino acids long. The germline V gene encodes CDR1 MNHEY and CDR2 SMNVEV (reference sequence). V was shortened by 3 bases and J by 6 bases, with 11 bases between the two germline ends. CDR3 loop: CASSFRVRHEKLFF. The CDR3 DNA reads TGTGCCAGCAGTTTCCGGGTCCGACATGAAAAACTGTTTTTT. The variable domain in full, completed from reference TRBV27 and TRBJ1-4, reads EAQVTQNPRYLITVTGKKLTVTCSQNMNHEYMSWYRQDPGLGLRQIYYSMNVEVTDKGDVPEGYKVSRKEKRNFPLILESPSPNQTSLYFCASSFRVRHEKLFFGSGTQLSVL.

The V call is TRBV5-4, the J call TRBJ1-2; D gene unclear. The CDR3 has 15 amino acids. V lost 0 bases, J lost 1 base, and 10 bases lay in between. CDR1 and CDR2 (germline): SGHNT, YYREEE (reference sequence). CDR3 sequence (DNA): TGTGCCAGCAGCTTGGCGGCGCAGTATAACTATGGCTACACCTTC. Encoded protein: CASSLAAQYNYGYTF.

The V call is TRBV5-1, the J call TRBJ2-6; D is unresolved. The CDR3 has 14 amino acids. V was cut by 1 base and J by 2 bases, with 4 bases left in between. Per germline, CDR1 SGHRS and CDR2 YFSETQ. The CDR3 loop reads CASSLLPGANVLTF. The CDR3 DNA reads TGCGCCAGCAGCTTGCTTCCTGGGGCCAACGTCCTGACTTTC.

The chain has TRBV5-6 and TRBJ2-3; D not certain. Germline-derived CDR1 and CDR2 are SGHDT and YYEEEE. This CDR3 contains 13 residues. The V end lost 0 bases, the J end lost 5 bases, and 7 bases lay between the germline ends. The CDR3 sequence: CASSLGPEDTQYF. The CDR3 DNA reads TGTGCCAGCAGCTTGGGCCCGGAAGATACGCAGTATTTT.

The rearrangement links TRBV27 to TRBJ2-1, with 7 nucleotides matching TRBD1. CDR3 length: 16 amino acids. CDR1 and CDR2 from the germline V gene are MNHEY and SMNVEV (reference sequence). The V segment lost 3 bases and the J segment 7 bases; nucleotides outside the gene matches: 12. The chain's CDR3 is CASSLAGTVKMNEQFF. DNA of the CDR3: TGTGCCAGCAGTTTGGCCGGGACAGTCAAAATGAATGAGCAGTTCTTC.

The chain has TRBV27 and TRBJ2-3; D may be TRBD1 (5 bases). The ends were cut back, 3 bases at V and 3 bases at J, with 10 bases in the middle. CDR1 and CDR2 from the germline V gene are MNHEY and SMNVEV (reference sequence). The CDR3 sequence is 14 residues long. CDR3 nucleotide sequence: TGTGCCAGCAGTTTTGGTTCAGGGACAGATACGCAGTATTTT. Protein: CASSFGSGTDTQYF.

This chain joins TRBV15 and TRBJ2-5; a weak D match, TRBD2 (6 bases). CDR1 and CDR2 (germline): LNHNV, YYDKDF (reference sequence). Deletions cut 3 bases from V and 2 bases from J, with 13 bases between. CDR3 length equals 15 residues. The CDR3 region is CATSSPRAGQETQYF. The CDR3, as DNA: TGTGCCACCAGCAGCCCAAGGGCGGGGCAAGAGACCCAGTACTTC. Supplemented by reference TRBV15 and TRBJ2-5, the full variable domain reads DAMVIQNPRYQVTQFGKPVTLSCSQTLNHNVMYWYQQKSSQAPKLLFHYYDKDFNNEADTPDNFQSRRPNTSFCFLDIRSPGLGDTAMYLCATSSPRAGQETQYFGPGTRLLVL.

The chain joins TRBV25-1 to TRBJ1-2; TRBD1 might be the D (5 bases). Germline V lookup: CDR1 MGHDK, CDR2 SYGVNS. Deletions cut 9 bases from V and 3 bases from J, with 29 bases between. CDR3 length: 18 residues. This CDR3 reads CASQPRQKRAVRDYGYTF. In DNA form, the CDR3 reads TGTGCCAGTCAACCTCGACAGAAAAGGGCAGTGAGGGACTATGGCTACACCTTC.

The V call is TRBV15, the J call TRBJ2-5, with D hard to call. The CDR3 consists of 15 residues. The V end lost 0 bases, the J end lost 1 base, and 9 bases lay between the germline ends. CDR1 and CDR2 from the germline V gene are LNHNV and YYDKDF (reference sequence). CDR3 residues: CATSRDKGGQETQYF. In nucleotides, the CDR3 is TGTGCCACCAGCAGAGATAAGGGCGGCCAAGAGACCCAGTACTTC.

The V call is TRBV28, the J call TRBJ2-5; D is unclear. V gave up 5 bases and J gave up 0 bases, with 10 bases separating them. Germline V lookup: CDR1 MDHEN, CDR2 SYDVKM. This CDR3 region has 14 residues. The CDR3 loop reads CASSLQLYQETQYF. As DNA, the CDR3 is TGTGCCAGCAGTCTCCAGCTTTACCAAGAGACCCAGTACTTC. The whole variable domain, filled in from reference TRBV28 and TRBJ2-5, reads DVKVTQSSRYLVKRTGEKVFLECVQDMDHENMFWYRQDPGLGLRLIYFSYDVKMKEKGDIPEGYSVSREKKERFSLILESASTNQTSMYLCASSLQLYQETQYFGPGTRLLVL.

This chain connects TRBV29-1 to TRBJ2-2; 11 bases fit TRBD1. This CDR3 has 16 amino acids. The germline V gene has CDR1 SQVTM and CDR2 ANQGSEA. V dropped 5 bases and J dropped 2; count of bases not matched to a gene: 7. As DNA, the CDR3 is TGCAGCGTTACCTTTGGACAGGGGGCCAACACCGGGGAGCTGTTTTTT. Protein: CSVTFGQGANTGELFF.